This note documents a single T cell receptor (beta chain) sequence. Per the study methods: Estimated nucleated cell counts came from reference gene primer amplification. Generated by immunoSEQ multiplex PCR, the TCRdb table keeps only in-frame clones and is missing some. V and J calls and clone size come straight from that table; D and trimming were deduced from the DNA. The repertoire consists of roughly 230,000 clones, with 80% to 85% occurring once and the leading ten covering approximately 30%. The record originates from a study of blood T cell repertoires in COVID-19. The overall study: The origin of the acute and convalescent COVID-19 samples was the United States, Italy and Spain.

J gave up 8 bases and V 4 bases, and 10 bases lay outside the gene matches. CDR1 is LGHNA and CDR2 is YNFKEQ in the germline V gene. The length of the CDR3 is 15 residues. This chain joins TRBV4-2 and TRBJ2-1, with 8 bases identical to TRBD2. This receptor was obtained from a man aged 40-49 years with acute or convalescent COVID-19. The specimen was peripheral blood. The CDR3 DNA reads TGTGCCAGCAGCCCCTTAGCGGGACCCGAGGATGAGCAGTTCTTC. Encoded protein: CASSPLAGPEDEQFF.